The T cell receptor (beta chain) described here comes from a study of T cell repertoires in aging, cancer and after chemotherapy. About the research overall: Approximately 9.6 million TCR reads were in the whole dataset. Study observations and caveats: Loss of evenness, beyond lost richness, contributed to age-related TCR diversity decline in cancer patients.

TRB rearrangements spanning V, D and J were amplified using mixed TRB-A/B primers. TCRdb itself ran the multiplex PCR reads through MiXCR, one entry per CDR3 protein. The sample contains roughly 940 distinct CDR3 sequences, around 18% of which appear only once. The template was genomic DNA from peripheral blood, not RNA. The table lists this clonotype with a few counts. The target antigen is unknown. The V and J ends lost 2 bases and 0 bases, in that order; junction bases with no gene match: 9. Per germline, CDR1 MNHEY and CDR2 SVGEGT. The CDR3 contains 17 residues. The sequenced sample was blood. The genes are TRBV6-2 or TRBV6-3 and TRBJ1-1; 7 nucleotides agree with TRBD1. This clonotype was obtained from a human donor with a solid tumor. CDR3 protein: CASSYGTDIFMNTEAFF. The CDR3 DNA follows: TGTGCCAGCAGTTACGGGACAGACATTTTCATGAACACTGAAGCTTTCTTT.